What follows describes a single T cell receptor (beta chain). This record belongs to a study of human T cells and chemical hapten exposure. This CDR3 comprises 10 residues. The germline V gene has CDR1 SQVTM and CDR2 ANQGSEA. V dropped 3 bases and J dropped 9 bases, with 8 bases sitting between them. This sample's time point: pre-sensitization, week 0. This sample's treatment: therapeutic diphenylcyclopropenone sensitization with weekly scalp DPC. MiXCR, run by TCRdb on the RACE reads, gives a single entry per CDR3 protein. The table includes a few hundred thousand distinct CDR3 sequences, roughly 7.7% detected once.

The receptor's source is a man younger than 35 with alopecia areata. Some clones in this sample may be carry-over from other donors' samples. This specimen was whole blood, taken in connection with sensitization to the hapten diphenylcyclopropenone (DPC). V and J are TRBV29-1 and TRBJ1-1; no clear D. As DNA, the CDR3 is TGCAGCGTTGATAGCAGAAAAGCTTTCTTT. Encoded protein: CSVDSRKAFF.